These 24 T cell receptor beta chains came from one sample sequenced in a study of tumor and adjacent non-tumor tissue in lung cancer. The library came from three nested PCR rounds adapted from ARM-PCR protocols. TCRdb used MiXCR to reprocess the multiplex PCR reads, holding one entry per CDR3 protein. This sample has tens of thousands of distinct CDR3 sequences; just under 75% occur once, and the top ten carry about 23%. No cell sorting was done before RNA was extracted from the tissue. The normal lung tissue was taken more than 3 cm from the tumor edge. The sequenced sample was distant non-tumor lung tissue. These receptor sequences come from a woman aged 55-70 years with non-small cell lung cancer.

Note on this clonotype: Here the CDR3 omits its conserved ending phenylalanine or tryptophan, so a read error is the likely source. V gene TRBV29-1 combines with J gene TRBJ2-5; D unresolved. This CDR3 has 13 amino acids. V lost 8 bases and J lost 1, with 14 bases in between. Germline V gene sequence: CDR1 SQVTM, CDR2 ANQGSEA. The CDR3 coding sequence is TGCAGCATTGGCCGGGCGTTCCAAGAGACCCAGTACGTC. This encodes CSIGRAFQETQYV.

As to this clonotype: Being one base from a much bigger clone, this may be a read error. V gene TRBV4-2 combines with J gene TRBJ2-1, with 8 bases identical to TRBD2. The CDR3 runs 17 residues. The germline CDR1 and CDR2 sequences are LGHNA and YNFKEQ. V lost 0 bases and J lost 7; bases outside the gene matches: 11. The CDR3 DNA is TGTGCCAGCAGCCAAGATCCACCCGGGGGGGCCTGGAATGAGCAGTTCTTC. This gives the protein CASSQDPPGGAWNEQFF.

This chain connects TRBV12-3 or TRBV12-4 to TRBJ2-5, with TRBD2 matching 10 bases. The V gene end was trimmed by 9 bases and the J gene end by 5 bases; junction bases not matched to a gene: 9. The CDR3 contains 14 residues. The chain's CDR3 is CASFFLAGVETQYF. DNA of the CDR3: TGTGCCAGTTTCTTCCTAGCGGGAGTGGAGACCCAGTACTTC.

The chain carries TRBV12-3 or TRBV12-4 and TRBJ1-6; maybe TRBD1 (5 bases). Trimming stripped 10 bases from V and 7 bases from J, with 17 bases between. CDR3 length equals 14 residues. CDR3 DNA: TGTGCCATCGGGATGGGGGGGGAGAATTCACCCCTCCACTTT. Its translation is CAIGMGGENSPLHF.

As for this clonotype: This may come from a read error, since a much larger clone is one base off. V is TRBV7-9 and J is TRBJ2-1; D not certain. Germline lookup yields CDR1 SEHNR and CDR2 FQNEAQ (reference sequence). Trimming shortened V by 4 bases and J by 9 bases, and 16 bases separated the two germline ends. CDR3 size: 14 residues. The CDR3 nucleotides are TGTGCCAGCAGCTCAGGTCCCTCCCGCATTGAGCAGTTCTTC. Translated: CASSSGPSRIEQFF.

Regarding this clonotype: The junction and the germline gene differ at one end; a read error may be behind it. The chain couples TRBV28 to TRBJ1-1; 7 bases align to TRBD1. Germline CDR1 MDHEN, CDR2 SYDVKM. The CDR3 length is 13 residues. The CDR3 coding sequence is TGTGCCAGCGGTCCTAGGGGGCGCATTGAAGTTTTCTTT. Protein: CASGPRGRIEVFF.

A note on this clonotype: One end of the junction varies from germline; a read error may be responsible. V gene TRBV4-3 combines with J gene TRBJ2-3; D might be TRBD1 or TRBD2, each matching 5 bases. Germline CDR1 is LGHNA and CDR2 is YSLEER. This CDR3 contains 15 residues. The chain's CDR3 is CTSSQGEGVTDTQYF. Written as DNA, the CDR3 is TGCACCAGCAGCCAGGGAGAAGGGGTAACAGATACGCAGTATTTT.

This clonotype has only a few counts. V usage is TRBV6-2 or TRBV6-3 and J usage is TRBJ2-5; no firm D call. The CDR3 sequence is 14 residues long. Germline V lookup: CDR1 MNHEY, CDR2 SVGEGT. V dropped 6 bases and J dropped 7 bases, with 18 bases sitting between them. The CDR3 loop reads CASSPPSELGTQYF. The DNA for the CDR3 is TGTGCCAGCAGCCCGCCGTCGGAGTTGGGGACCCAGTACTTC.

In this sample, this clonotype turned up a few times. Compared with germline, one end of the junction differs, possibly owing to a read error. V and J are TRBV5-1 and TRBJ2-1; TRBD2 might be the D (6 bases). Looked up from germline, CDR1 is SGHRS and CDR2 is YFSETQ. This CDR3 comprises 14 residues. CDR3 loop: CASSEGLFDNGQSF. The CDR3 DNA is TGCGCCAGCAGCGAGGGACTGTTCGACAATGGGCAGTCCTTC.

This clonotype occurred many times. The J gene is TRBJ2-1, the V gene TRBV6-5, with 8 bases that match TRBD1. The CDR3 sequence is 16 residues long. Germline V gives CDR1 MNHEY, CDR2 SVGAGI. The ends lost 0 bases at V and 4 bases at J; junction bases unmatched: 5. The CDR3 bases are TGTGCCAGCAGTTACTCGGAGGACAGGGCTTACAATGAGCAGTTCTTC. Translating gives CASSYSEDRAYNEQFF.

The gene calls are TRBV30 and TRBJ2-7, with D perhaps TRBD2 (7 bases). CDR1 is GTSNPN, CDR2 SVGIG, per germline (reference sequence). V was shortened by 4 bases and J by 4 bases, with 20 bases between the two germline ends. The CDR3 sequence is 15 residues long. CDR3 in DNA: TGTGCCTGGACCAGGGGACTAACGGGAGTTTACGAGCAGTACTTC. Its protein is CAWTRGLTGVYEQYF.

This clonotype was counted many times. V is TRBV14 and J is TRBJ2-5, with D uncertain. The germline V gene has CDR1 SGHDN and CDR2 FVKESK. CDR3 size: 13 residues. Trimming removed 2 bases from V and 1 base from J, with 5 bases in between. The CDR3 protein is CASSQFVQETQYF. CDR3 nucleotide sequence: TGTGCCAGCAGCCAATTTGTCCAAGAGACCCAGTACTTC.

The rearrangement joins TRBV21-1 to TRBJ2-3. TRBV21-1 is noted as a pseudogene. This CDR3 comprises 17 residues. The CDR3 DNA follows: TGTGCCAGCAGCAAAGAGACCAGAGGGCGAGCACCAGATACGCAGTATTTT. This gives the protein CASSKETRGRAPDTQYF.

The chain carries TRBV12-3 or TRBV12-4 and TRBJ1-3; 9 nucleotides agree with TRBD1. CDR3 length: 13 amino acids. Unmatched junction bases numbered 13, after V lost 10 bases and J lost 12 bases. CDR3 bases: TGTGCCATCAGGGCCGGGACAGGGCAGTACATATATTTT. Its protein is CAIRAGTGQYIYF.

As to this clonotype: The germline gene is not matched at one end of the junction; a read error may be the cause. The chain couples TRBV11-3 to TRBJ2-7; maybe TRBD2 (6 bases). Germline V CDR1 and CDR2: SGHNT, YENEEA. This CDR3 is 14 amino acids long. CDR3 nucleotides: TGTACCAGCAGCTTAGATACGGGAGTCTACGAGCAGTACTTC. Residues: CTSSLDTGVYEQYF.

Note on this clonotype: This clone may be a read error of a much larger clone one base away. V gene TRBV5-1 combines with J gene TRBJ1-1; D is undetermined. CDR1 is SGHRS, CDR2 YFSETQ, per germline. The CDR3 is 14 residues long. V was pared by 6 bases and J by 0 bases, with 12 bases between. CDR3 residues: CASMRELMNTEAFF. CDR3 in DNA: TGCGCCAGCATGAGAGAGTTAATGAACACTGAAGCTTTCTTT.

Concerning this clonotype itself: At one end the junction does not follow the germline gene, possibly because of a read error. The chain employs TRBV6-5 and TRBJ1-1; 8 nucleotides line up with TRBD1. Per the germline V gene, CDR1 is MNHEY and CDR2 is SVGAGI. This CDR3 region has 17 residues. CDR3 nucleotide sequence: TGTGCCAGCAGTTACTCTACAGGGGGTACGGGAAACACTGGAGCTTTCTTT. Its translation is CASSYSTGGTGNTGAFF.

A note on this clonotype: This may be a read error, as it is one base from a much larger clone. V and J are TRBV10-1 and TRBJ2-2, with D possibly TRBD2 on 5 matching bases. Germline lookup yields CDR1 WNHNN and CDR2 SYGVQD (reference sequence). CDR3 length equals 15 residues. Trimming left V 10 bases short and J 9 bases short, with 24 bases between. The CDR3 bases are TGCGCCACCGGTGAGGGTGTTTTATCGGGCAGGGAGCTGTTTTTT. It translates to CATGEGVLSGRELFF.

This clonotype showed up many times. The chain employs TRBV28 and TRBJ2-7; possibly TRBD1 for D (6 bases). Trimming removed 3 bases at V and 7 bases at J, with 13 bases between. The CDR3 contains 13 residues. The germline V gene encodes CDR1 MDHEN and CDR2 SYDVKM. The CDR3 region has the DNA TGTGCCAGCAGTTTTTTGGGGGCTCGGGAGCAGTACTTC. Translation: CASSFLGAREQYF.

J is TRBJ2-2 and V is TRBV6-1, with 10 positions matching TRBD2. V shed 4 bases, J shed 5 bases, and the junction held 13 bases outside the gene matches. The CDR3 length is 18 residues. Germline V gives CDR1 MNHNS, CDR2 SASEGT. CDR3 in DNA: TGTGCCAGCAGTGGGGGGACTAGCGTGAGCGAGAAGACCGGGGAGCTGTTTTTT. Amino acid sequence: CASSGGTSVSEKTGELFF.

As to this clonotype: At one boundary the junction diverges from the germline segment, which might be a read error. The genes are TRBV6-5 and TRBJ2-7; D might be TRBD1 or TRBD2, each matching 5 bases. The CDR3 loop spans 15 amino acids. Germline CDR1 reads MNHEY; CDR2 reads SVGAGI. CDR3 in amino acids: CASSDAGAGIYEQYF. The DNA for the CDR3 is TGTGCCAGCAGTGACGCCGGGGCAGGGATCTACGAGCAGTATTTC.

Regarding this clonotype: A much larger clone is a single base away; this may be a read error. The chain uses TRBV20-1 and TRBJ2-7; 8 bases map to TRBD2. The V and J ends lost 0 bases and 5 bases, in that order; junction bases with no gene match: 6. In germline, CDR1 is DFQATT, CDR2 SNEGSKA (reference sequence). The CDR3 loop spans 14 amino acids. The CDR3 sequence is CSARDRSGRNEQYF. Written as DNA, the CDR3 is TGCAGTGCTAGAGATCGGAGCGGGAGAAACGAGCAGTACTTC.

CDR3 DNA sequence: TGTGCCAGCAGCCCGCGGGGGGACAGGGTGACGAACACTGAAGCTTTCTTT. Encoded protein: CASSPRGDRVTNTEAFF. The rearrangement joins TRBV3-1 to TRBJ1-1; TRBD1 matches 9 bases. J lost 1 base, V lost 4 bases, and 10 bases had no gene match. This CDR3 has 17 amino acids. In germline, CDR1 is LGHDT, CDR2 YNNKEL (reference sequence).

A remark on this clonotype: Because it lacks the conserved phenylalanine or tryptophan at the end, this CDR3 is likely a read error. This chain links TRBV4-2 with TRBJ1-2; possible D gene TRBD1, 5 bases. The CDR3 spans 15 residues. Germline V gene data show CDR1 as LGHNA and CDR2 as YNFKEQ. The CDR3: CACSQDGTSSYGYTL. The DNA for the CDR3 is TGTGCCTGCAGCCAGGACGGGACCTCTAGCTATGGCTACACCTTA.